This T cell receptor (beta chain) was observed in a study of human T cells and chemical hapten exposure (dated by TCRdb to the early 2020s). As for the study more broadly: For sensitization, 2% DPC in acetone was applied to a 2 cm by 2 cm area of upper inner arm skin. The study tracked peripheral blood TCR repertoire changes in vivo during primary and secondary sensitization to the hapten diphenylcyclopropenone (DPC) in alopecia patients. Patients additionally received weekly therapeutic DPC doses to the scalp throughout the roughly 26-week study period. Libraries were pooled for sequencing, and variation in per-sample TCR yields was attributed mainly to small differences in library volumes within the pool. Patient blood was sampled pre-sensitization (week 0) and at 2, 6 and about 24 weeks after DPC sensitization. For TCR sequencing, blood came from 25 to 35 alopecia patients at anywhere from one to four time points (pre-sensitization, 2, 6 and 24 weeks). Patch testing was performed on the upper back with Finn chambers containing 0.01% DPC, and the patch tests were scored after 6 days according to International Contact Dermatitis Research Group standards. Alopecia areata with under or over 50% scalp involvement, alopecia totalis and alopecia universalis were represented in the patient cohort, which was mostly female.

The paper as a whole reports these results and caveats: DPC sensitization did not change how many TCRs were above 1 in 1000 frequency, and no evidence was found of alterations in global repertoire structure. After repeated subsampling, the strength of the expansion versus patch-test correlation and the threshold at which it became significant changed. The number of PT1 expanded TCRs positively correlated with patch test score, significant at thresholds 8, 16 and 32 but not 4. Significantly more large CDR3 similarity clusters were formed by expanded TCRs than by pre-sensitization or healthy control sets, consistent with antigen-driven responses. Because all patients had alopecia, a presumed autoimmune disease, the immune response of the patients might differ from that of healthy individuals.

This clonotype was seen only a few times. The antigen it binds to is not known. No base qualities exist here, and no much larger clone lies one base off it. Receptors were amplified or captured by RACE. The instrument given in TCRdb is NextSeq 500. During library preparation, unique molecular identifiers were attached to individual cDNA molecules so that TCRs could be counted quantitatively and reproducibly. From each blood RNA sample, both TCR alpha and TCR beta chains were sequenced. The paper's data handling went like this. Samples had a median of around 92,000 TCRs, with a range from roughly 20,000 to 700,000. V, J and CDR3 annotation of the TCR reads was performed with the Decombinator software suite. For PS versus PT1 abundance plots, all samples were subsampled to the same number of TCRs (28,000). TCRs were defined as expanded if absent before sensitization and observed at least eight times at the 2-week time point. TCRdb passed the public sequencing reads through fastp at Q25 and MiXCR, retaining productive beta sequences. CDR3 protein sequences are deduplicated, and each keeps its most common genes and DNA. The V and J calls reflect TCRdb's pipeline rather than the authors' work. For this sample there are around 77,000 distinct CDR3 sequences; around 9.8% appear just once. The top ten hold 2.5% to 3.5% of the sample.

The time point label corresponds to: patch test 1, 2 weeks after DPC sensitization. What this sample's treatment or condition label stands for: therapeutic diphenylcyclopropenone sensitization with weekly scalp DPC. Blood at each patch-test visit was drawn before the patch test was applied. Patients were considered eligible if aged 18 to 70, diagnosed with alopecia and deemed suitable for DPC therapy, and patients were excluded if pregnant. Total RNA was extracted from unfractionated whole blood that had been collected in Tempus Blood RNA tubes. The sample in question was whole blood, obtained in connection with sensitization to the hapten diphenylcyclopropenone (DPC). The clonotype comes from a woman aged 40 to 55 with alopecia areata. Some clones in this sample may be carry-over from other donors' samples.

The CDR3 region has the sequence CASSPSGTDTQYF. In nucleotides, the sequence is TGTGCCAGCAGCCCGTCTGGCACAGATACGCAGTATTTT. The rearrangement joined TRBV7-6 to TRBJ2-3; too little of a D gene remains to name it. Looking up the germline V gene yields CDR1 SGHVS and CDR2 FNYEAQ. The CDR3 runs 13 amino acids, cysteine and phenylalanine included. CDR3 DNA is the only sequence kept; it has 39 bases, read in frame from the first base. V is pared back by 5 bases and J by 1 base, with 7 bases lying between the germline termini.